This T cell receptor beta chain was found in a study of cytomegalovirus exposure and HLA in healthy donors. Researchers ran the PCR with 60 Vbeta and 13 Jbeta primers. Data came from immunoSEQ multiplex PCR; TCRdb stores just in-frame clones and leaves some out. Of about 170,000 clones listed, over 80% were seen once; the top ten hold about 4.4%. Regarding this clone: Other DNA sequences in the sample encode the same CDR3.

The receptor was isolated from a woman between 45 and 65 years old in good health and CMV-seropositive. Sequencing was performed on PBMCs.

The CDR3 DNA sequence: TGTGCCAGTAGCAATCGGCAGCGGGGGGGCCTTATAAACGAGCAGTACTTC. This translates into CASSNRQRGGLINEQYF. The chain employs TRBV21-1 and TRBJ2-7; the D call in the table, TRBD2, was not verified against the DNA. TRBV21-1 is reported as a pseudogene. This CDR3 has 17 residues.